This T cell receptor (beta chain) was observed in a study of T cells after yellow fever vaccination. Study-level background: Any fraction with a low cell number was prepared using SMART-Seq v4 Ultra Low Input.

The study made its TCR cDNA through 5'RACE template switching. That step introduced a universal primer site along with UMIs. One entry per CDR3 protein, called by TCRdb with MiXCR from the 5' RACE reads. Of more than 350,000 distinct CDR3 sequences in the sample, around 10% were seen once. The germline V gene has CDR1 MNHNY and CDR2 SVGAGI (reference sequence). The V and J ends lost 6 bases and 9 bases respectively, with 12 bases between them. The CDR3 covers 12 residues. The sample was PBMCs, taken on the day of the first yellow fever vaccination. The chain joins TRBV6-6 to TRBJ2-1; perhaps TRBD2 as D (6 bases). The TCR sequence derives from a man aged 18-30 years who received the YFV17D yellow fever vaccine. CDR3: CASRGGVVEQFF. The CDR3, as DNA: TGTGCCAGCAGAGGCGGGGTAGTTGAGCAGTTCTTC.